Here is one TCR beta chain with its context. Its binding antigen is unknown. No base quality information exists; no much larger clone differs at one position. The cohort comprised more than 550 healthy bone marrow donors. Cohort members were all nominally healthy when sampled, although unrecorded immune exposures were likely present. The donor was CMV seronegative and belonged to the group of 350 or so seronegative cohort members. Each donor provided a peripheral blood sample, and peripheral blood mononuclear cells were used for TCR beta sequencing. The Qiagen DNeasy Blood Extraction Kit was used to extract genomic DNA from the blood cell samples. The sample belongs to a study of cytomegalovirus exposure and HLA in healthy donors (dated by TCRdb to 2016 to 2017). Regarding the research as a whole: In an earlier analysis of roughly 500 of the donors, around 300 Gb of sequence data and approximately 100 million unique TCR beta sequences from about 180 million T cells were reported. An early release covering roughly 600 HLA-typed donors comprised 250 to 350 gigabases of sequencing data and around 86 million unique TCR sequences. Among the roughly 410 genotyped donors, approximately 82% belonged to the genetic ancestry cluster associated with self-reported Caucasian donors. The study aimed to test whether cataloging public T cell receptors could reveal signatures of past pathogen exposure. The study profiled the T cell repertoires of 500 to 800 subjects by immunosequencing and related them to cytomegalovirus serostatus. In addition to the first cohort of 666 subjects, a separate validation cohort of 130 or so different subjects was used. To predict cytomegalovirus infection status, the study combined high-throughput TCR immunosequencing, statistical association of individual TCRs with disease status, and machine learning. In a later analysis, previously published TCR beta repertoires from 666 donors were re-analyzed and high-resolution HLA genotyping was added so that TCR occurrence patterns could be studied. Rather than drawing on any new phenotypic data, the later analysis identified candidate immune exposures from TCR beta sequences and the way those sequences occurred across donors. To decide whether each TCR beta V gene segment behaved as functional or pseudogenic, an earlier analysis of 587 of the donors relied on high-throughput TCR beta sequencing. Donor age, sex, ethnicity and CMV serostatus were collected together with the repertoire data. Genome-wide SNP genotypes for about 65% of the roughly 670 donors were used in a later genetic analysis, which treated that subset as a discovery cohort. All discovery cohort repertoires had been generated using a single sequencing platform. HLA typing covered class I and class II loci at four-digit resolution. Typing coverage differed by locus: A, B, C, DRB1 and DQB1 were typed in roughly 620-630 donors, DQA1 in about 560, DPA1 in 600 to 610, and DPB1 in around 440. Because of strong linkage in the cohort, roughly five DR-DQ haplotypes were treated as single units for association and clustering. Across around 400 genotyped donors of the cohort, an average of roughly 250,000 unique TCR beta nucleotide sequences per donor were sequenced, and roughly a sixth of those sequences were non-productive.

Points the paper makes about the study in general: In the study, around 160 TCR beta chains were listed as associated with cytomegalovirus. HLA typing was unavailable for some donors at each locus, so association tests used only the typed subset. According to the authors, the approach could potentially be generalized to other disease states and immunological phenotypes. In vitro tests confirmed that three of the cytomegalovirus-associated TCR beta chains recognize cytomegalovirus antigens. In a later analysis, some 17,000 TCR beta sequences were associated with specific HLA alleles at a false discovery rate of 0.05. Across donors, most TCR sequences were observed very rarely, whereas some public TCRs were present in many individuals. The classifier was reported to diagnose cytomegalovirus status with high specificity and sensitivity in both the original and validation cohorts. Some IMGT-functional V segments, including TRBV6-2 and TRBV6-3, could not be told apart with the 87-base-pair reads, so those segments were excluded. The cohort was sequenced for TCR beta chains only, and without alpha or paired-chain data the features that could be detected were limited. Compared with equally common non-associated chains, HLA-associated TCR beta chains in a later analysis were more clonally expanded and had lower generation probabilities. A later analysis reported that several top co-occurrence clusters appeared linked to parvovirus B19, influenza, CMV and Epstein-Barr virus. A cluster of highly shared sequence variants was judged likely to represent a technical artifact of the sequencing pipeline. Because counts were too low, some 17 rarely observed V segments, including chromosome 9 orphons, were left out of the earlier analysis of 587 of the donors. In an earlier analysis of approximately 590 of the donors, most TCR beta V segments appeared in productive rearrangements about 87% or about 30% of the time, broadly matching IMGT annotations. V-gene and J-gene trimming of TCR beta chains was associated with a missense DCLRE1C variant in a later genetic analysis, and the association was replicated in an independent cohort. For the cohort, immune exposure information was limited to CMV serostatus. A later analysis found that most CMV-associated TCR beta chains appeared HLA-restricted, with HLA associations seemingly driven largely by CMV exposure. Presence/absence analyses assumed roughly uniform sequencing depth across donors, an assumption that may not hold. When HLA alleles, especially DR and DQ, strongly co-occurred, attributing TCR associations to individual alleles was difficult. A further reported finding was that TCR beta sequences accurately predicted the HLA-A and HLA-B alleles for most subjects in the first cohort. Correlated functional status among segregating V segments might reflect linkage disequilibrium, but an unknown experimental factor could not be ruled out. Compared with the roughly 710-donor mean, donors in an Asian-associated ancestry cluster had fewer N-insertions in productive TCRs, according to a later genetic analysis. In a later analysis, the rate of TCR association differed among HLA loci, with DRB1 alleles having the most associated TCRs and HLA-C alleles having the fewest.

The germline V gene encodes CDR1 SGHRS and CDR2 YFSETQ. The CDR3 sequence holds 14 residues, the cysteine and phenylalanine included. Only the CDR3 region is kept as DNA, spanning 42 bases read in frame from base 1. V is clipped by 4 bases and J by 6 bases, and the sequence between their germline boundaries is 15 bases long. Library construction relied on the immunoSEQ multiplex PCR assay. For the multiplex PCR, a mixture combining 60 forward primers for TCR Vbeta segments and 13 reverse primers for TCR Jbeta segments was used. Amplification of the CDR3 region of rearranged TCR beta genes was performed with a multiplex PCR assay on genomic DNA. The Illumina HiSeq System was used to sequence the amplified TCR beta libraries as 87-base-pair reads. From the authors' description of their analysis: A later analysis tallied 70 million to 100 million unique TCR beta chains across the 666 repertoires, and around 12 million of those chains were shared by two or more donors. A nearest-neighbor algorithm error-corrected the raw reads and collapsed the reads into unique sequences, merging closely related sequences to remove PCR and sequencing errors. V, D and J gene segments were assigned by aligning CDR3 sequences to IMGT reference sequences. Each retained sequence needed at least a six-nucleotide match to both a V gene segment and a J gene segment. Rearrangements were classified as productive when the CDR3 lacked stop codons and remained in frame with V and J, and all other rearrangements were classified as non-productive. CDR3 was defined according to IMGT convention as the region running from the second conserved V-encoded cysteine to the conserved J-encoded phenylalanine. The earlier analysis of a few hundred of the donors excluded sequences that lacked an unambiguous match to a single V gene segment. An earlier analysis of 587 of the donors called V segments functional above 56.7% productive rearrangements and segregating when the between-donor standard deviation exceeded 5%. To diagnose cytomegalovirus status from the catalog of TCR beta chain sequences, a statistical classification framework was built. A later analysis assigned V and J genes by comparing TCR nucleotide sequences with IMGT/GENE-DB human TR gene sequences. Using the TCRdist pipeline, a later analysis assigned CDR3 sequences along with most-parsimonious VDJ recombination scenarios. In a later analysis, every TCR beta chain was defined by the combination of its CDR3 amino acid sequence and its V-gene family, and reads without a unique V-gene family were dropped. To address suspected cross-contamination and a sequencing artifact, a later analysis removed over 500 highly shared, low-generation-probability nucleotide sequences. For each public chain, a later analysis derived a clonal expansion index from normalized ranks of inferred template counts within each repertoire. In a later analysis, generation probabilities were computed using a VDJ recombination model fitted to out-of-frame rearrangements, and the results were checked against IGoR. A later analysis scored TCR-TCR, TCR-HLA and TCR-CMV co-occurrence with hypergeometric tests, applying a repertoire-size bias correction to TCR pairs. False discovery rates were estimated in a later analysis by permuting HLA or CMV assignments 20 times. In a later analysis, co-occurring TCRs were grouped using DBSCAN, and TCRdist sequence similarity was added for clustering within HLA-allele-positive subsets. Co-occurrence clustering excluded repertoires with fewer than 30,000 or more than 120,000 public chains, plus five with anomalous nucleotide sharing. Here the immuneACCESS table is served through TCRdb, limited to in-frame sequences with V and J called. Missing clones are a known gap in these copies; in checked studies unresolved V genes cover under half, and the rest lacks a known reason. That table furnishes V, J and clone size, whereas the DNA furnished D and trimming. This sample is represented by around 150,000 clones; about three quarters of them were singletons. The top ten hold 1.3% to 1.5% of the sample.

The sequence came from a woman between 25 and 40 years old in good health and CMV-seronegative. The sample taken for sequencing was PBMCs. The sequence links TRBV5-1 to TRBJ2-3, and perhaps TRBD1 as D gene, on 7 matching bases. The CDR3 reads as follows: CASSPGQRADTQYF. The DNA sequence is as follows: TGCGCCAGCAGCCCGGGACAGCGGGCGGATACGCAGTATTTT.